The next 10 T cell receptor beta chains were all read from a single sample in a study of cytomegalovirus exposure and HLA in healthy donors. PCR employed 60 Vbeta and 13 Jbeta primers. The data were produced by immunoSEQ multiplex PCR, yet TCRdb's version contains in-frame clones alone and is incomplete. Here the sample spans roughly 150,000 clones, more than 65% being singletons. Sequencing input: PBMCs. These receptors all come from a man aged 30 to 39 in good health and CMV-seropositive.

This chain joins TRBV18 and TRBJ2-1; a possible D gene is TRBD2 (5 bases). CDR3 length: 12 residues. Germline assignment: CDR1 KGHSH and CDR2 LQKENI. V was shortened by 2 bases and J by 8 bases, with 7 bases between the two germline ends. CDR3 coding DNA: TGTGCCAGCTCACCAACGGGGTATGAGCAGTTCTTC. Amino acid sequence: CASSPTGYEQFF. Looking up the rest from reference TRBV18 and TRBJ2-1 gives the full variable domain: NAGVMQNPRHLVRRRGQEARLRCSPMKGHSHVYWYRQLPEEGLKFMVYLQKENIIDESGMPKERFSAEFPKEGPSILRIQQVVRGDSAAYFCASSPTGYEQFFGPGTRLTVL.

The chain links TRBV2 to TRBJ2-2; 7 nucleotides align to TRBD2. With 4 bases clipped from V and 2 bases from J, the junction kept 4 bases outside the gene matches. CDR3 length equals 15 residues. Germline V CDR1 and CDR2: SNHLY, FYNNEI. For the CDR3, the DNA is TGTGCCAGCAGTGGTGGCGGGAGAAACACCGGGGAGCTGTTTTTT. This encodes CASSGGGRNTGELFF.

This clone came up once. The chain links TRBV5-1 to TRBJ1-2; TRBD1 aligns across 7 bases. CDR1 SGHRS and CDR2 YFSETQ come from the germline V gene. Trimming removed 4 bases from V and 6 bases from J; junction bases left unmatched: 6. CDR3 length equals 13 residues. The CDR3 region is CASSLTGRDGYTF. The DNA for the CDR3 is TGCGCCAGCAGCCTGACAGGGAGAGATGGCTACACCTTC.

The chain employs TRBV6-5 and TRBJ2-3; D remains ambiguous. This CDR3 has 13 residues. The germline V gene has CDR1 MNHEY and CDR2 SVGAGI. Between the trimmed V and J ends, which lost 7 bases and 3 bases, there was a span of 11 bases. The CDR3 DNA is TGTGCCAGCACCGTTCCCGGGACAGATACGCAGTATTTT. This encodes CASTVPGTDTQYF.

The CDR3 DNA reads TGCAGCGGGGGACTAGATGAGTACGAGCAGTACTTC. This gives the protein CSGGLDEYEQYF. V and J are TRBV29-1 and TRBJ2-7, with TRBD2 matching 8 bases. The germline CDR1 and CDR2 sequences are SQVTM and ANQGSEA. The length of the CDR3 is 12 residues. V lost 7 bases, J lost 4 bases, and 6 bases stayed unmatched.

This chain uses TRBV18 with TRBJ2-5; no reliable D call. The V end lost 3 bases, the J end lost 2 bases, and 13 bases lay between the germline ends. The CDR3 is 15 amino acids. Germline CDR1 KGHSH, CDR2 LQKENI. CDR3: CASSPPSRGQETQYF. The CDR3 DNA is TGTGCCAGCTCACCCCCGTCGAGAGGACAAGAGACCCAGTACTTC.

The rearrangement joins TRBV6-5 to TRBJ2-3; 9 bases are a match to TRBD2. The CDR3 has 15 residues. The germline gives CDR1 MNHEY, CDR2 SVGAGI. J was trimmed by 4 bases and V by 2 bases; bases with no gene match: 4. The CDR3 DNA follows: TGTGCCAGCAGTTACGGGAGACTAGCGGCAGATACGCAGTATTTT. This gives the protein CASSYGRLAADTQYF.

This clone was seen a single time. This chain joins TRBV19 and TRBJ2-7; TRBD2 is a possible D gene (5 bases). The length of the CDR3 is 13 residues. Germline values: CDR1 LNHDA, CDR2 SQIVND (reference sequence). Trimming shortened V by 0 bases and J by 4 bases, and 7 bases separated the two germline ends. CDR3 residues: CASSIDPGYEQYF. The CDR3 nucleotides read TGTGCCAGTAGTATAGATCCGGGATACGAGCAGTACTTC.

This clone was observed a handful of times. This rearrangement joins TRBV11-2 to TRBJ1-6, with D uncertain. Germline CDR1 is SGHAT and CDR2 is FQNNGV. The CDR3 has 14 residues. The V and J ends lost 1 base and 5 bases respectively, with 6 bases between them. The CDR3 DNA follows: TGTGCCAGCAGCTTAGCCGGTGATAATTCACCCCTCCACTTT. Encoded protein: CASSLAGDNSPLHF. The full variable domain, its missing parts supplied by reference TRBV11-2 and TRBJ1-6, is EAGVAQSPRYKIIEKRQSVAFWCNPISGHATLYWYQQILGQGPKLLIQFQNNGVVDDSQLPKDRFSAERLKGVDSTLKIQPAKLEDSAVYLCASSLAGDNSPLHFGNGTRLTVT.

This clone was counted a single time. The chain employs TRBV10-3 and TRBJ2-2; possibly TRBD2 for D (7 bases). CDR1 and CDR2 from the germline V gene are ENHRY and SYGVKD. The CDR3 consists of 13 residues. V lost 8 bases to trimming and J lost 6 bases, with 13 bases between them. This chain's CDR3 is CAIRAGGPGELFF. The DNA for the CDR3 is TGTGCCATCCGCGCCGGGGGGCCCGGGGAGCTGTTTTTT.